One and the same sample provided the 18 T cell receptor beta chains below, sequenced in a study of cytomegalovirus exposure and HLA in healthy donors. Primers: 60 Vbeta forward and 13 Jbeta reverse. TCRdb keeps only in-frame clones here, not all; method: immunoSEQ multiplex PCR. The sample has 57,000 or so clones, approximately 63% seen once; the top ten hold approximately 19%. Material: PBMCs. All receptors come from a woman aged 60-75 years in good health and CMV-seropositive.

The chain is built from TRBV29-1 and TRBJ2-3; 7 nucleotides align to TRBD2. Germline V gene sequence: CDR1 SQVTM, CDR2 ANQGSEA. This CDR3 comprises 16 residues. Trimming cost V 3 bases and J 4 bases; bases outside gene matches: 13. CDR3 bases: TGCAGCGTTGATACAGTGACTAGCCCTTTCTCAGATACGCAGTATTTT. Translated: CSVDTVTSPFSDTQYF.

V and J are TRBV11-2 and TRBJ1-1, with 9 nucleotides matching TRBD1. Germline lookup yields CDR1 SGHAT and CDR2 FQNNGV. V gave up 1 base and J gave up 5 bases; unmatched junction bases: 8. The CDR3 totals 16 residues. CDR3 nucleotide sequence: TGTGCCAGCAGCTTAGTGAGGGGGACAGGGTGGACTGAAGCTTTCTTT. Translating it yields CASSLVRGTGWTEAFF.

A remark on this clone: An end of the junction does not agree with germline; a read error may underlie this. This CDR3 reads CASSPGGTQYF. CDR3 in DNA: TGTGCTAGCAGCCCGGGGGGGACCCAGTACTTC. V and J are TRBV7-7 and TRBJ2-5, with 7 nucleotides matching TRBD2. The CDR3 has 11 residues. Per the germline V gene, CDR1 is SSHAT and CDR2 is FNYEAQ (reference sequence).

The chain links TRBV7-8 to TRBJ2-2; 10 bases are shared with TRBD1. This CDR3 is built from 16 residues. J lost 7 bases, V lost 3 bases, and 8 bases had no gene match. Germline lookup yields CDR1 SGHVS and CDR2 FQNEAQ. CDR3 residues: CASSFPGQGLSGELFF. CDR3 sequence (DNA): TGTGCCAGCAGCTTTCCGGGACAGGGGCTTAGCGGGGAGCTGTTTTTT.

This clone was detected once. The chain combines TRBV5-1 with TRBJ2-7; tentatively, D is TRBD1 (7 bases). V was clipped by 0 bases and J by 4 bases, with 11 bases between them. The CDR3 has 14 amino acids. Per germline, CDR1 SGHRS and CDR2 YFSETQ. The CDR3 region is CASSLAPGGYEQYF. The CDR3 bases are TGCGCCAGCAGCTTGGCCCCAGGGGGGTACGAGCAGTACTTC.

V is TRBV5-4 and J is TRBJ1-2; D gene ambiguous. V dropped 4 bases and J dropped 4 bases, with 11 bases sitting between them. This CDR3 has 13 amino acids. Germline lookup yields CDR1 SGHNT and CDR2 YYREEE (reference sequence). CDR3 coding DNA: TGTGCCAGCAGCCAGCGATCCATCTATGGCTACACCTTC. This encodes CASSQRSIYGYTF.

The V and J genes are TRBV7-9 and TRBJ1-3; D ambiguous. The germline CDR1 and CDR2 sequences are SEHNR and FQNEAQ (reference sequence). The length of the CDR3 is 16 residues. Trimming removed 0 bases at V and 4 bases at J, with 13 bases between. The CDR3, as DNA: TGTGCCAGCAGCTTAGCGTTCTCCGTCGGGGGAAACACCATATATTTT. Amino acid sequence: CASSLAFSVGGNTIYF.

The chain joins TRBV5-1 to TRBJ1-4; tentative D call: TRBD1 (5 bases). With 0 bases removed from V and 7 bases from J, the gap between germline ends came to 13 bases. CDR3 size: 15 residues. The germline V gene encodes CDR1 SGHRS and CDR2 YFSETQ. The CDR3 coding sequence is TGCGCCAGCAGCTTGGTTCAGTCCGGGGGTGAAAAACTGTTTTTT. This gives the protein CASSLVQSGGEKLFF.

V gene TRBV4-3 combines with J gene TRBJ1-2; D is ambiguous. Germline CDR1 reads LGHNA; CDR2 reads YSLEER. V gave up 0 bases and J gave up 5 bases, with 13 bases separating them. This CDR3 spans 15 amino acids. DNA of the CDR3: TGCGCCAGCAGCCAAGAAACGGGGAAGGCATATGGCTACACCTTC. Translating gives CASSQETGKAYGYTF.

The chain has TRBV4-3 and TRBJ2-3; D remains unclear. CDR1 LGHNA and CDR2 YSLEER come from the germline V gene. The V gene lost 1 base and the J gene lost 2 bases, with 19 bases spanning the gap. The CDR3 length is 18 residues. As DNA, the CDR3 is TGCGCCAGCAGCCAAGGGTTAGACTCCGCCGCCTTCACAGATACGCAGTATTTT. Encoded protein: CASSQGLDSAAFTDTQYF.

The CDR3, as DNA: TGCAGCGTGAATCCCCAGGGGGCCTCAGATACGCAGTATTTT. This encodes CSVNPQGASDTQYF. The chain uses TRBV29-1 and TRBJ2-3; 8 bases line up with TRBD1. Germline CDR1 and CDR2: SQVTM and ANQGSEA. With V trimmed by 6 bases and J by 4 bases, 9 bases remained unmatched. This CDR3 has 14 residues.

The chain has TRBV28 and TRBJ2-3, with 8 bases that match TRBD2. The CDR3 is 18 residues long. V dropped 1 base and J dropped 3; count of bases not matched to a gene: 12. The germline CDR1 and CDR2 sequences are MDHEN and SYDVKM. The CDR3 region is CASSLSPTGTSKTDTQYF. The CDR3 DNA sequence: TGTGCCAGCAGTTTATCCCCAACCGGGACTAGTAAGACAGATACGCAGTATTTT. The whole variable domain, remainder taken from reference TRBV28 and TRBJ2-3, is DVKVTQSSRYLVKRTGEKVFLECVQDMDHENMFWYRQDPGLGLRLIYFSYDVKMKEKGDIPEGYSVSREKKERFSLILESASTNQTSMYLCASSLSPTGTSKTDTQYFGPGTRLTVL.

V and J are TRBV2 and TRBJ2-2, with TRBD2 matching over 10 bases. The V gene's germline CDR1 is SNHLY and CDR2 FYNNEI. With V trimmed by 7 bases and J by 4 bases, 0 bases remained unmatched. The CDR3 loop spans 13 amino acids. CDR3 loop: CASKRGGTGELFF. The CDR3 bases are TGTGCCAGCAAGCGGGGGGGCACCGGGGAGCTGTTTTTT.

This sequence joins TRBV7-9 and TRBJ1-2; 7 bases are shared with TRBD1. Germline CDR1 and CDR2: SEHNR and FQNEAQ (reference sequence). This CDR3 spans 16 amino acids. J lost 8 bases, V lost 5 bases, and 17 bases had no gene match. Here the CDR3 DNA reads TGTGCCAGCAGCCCAGGAGGGGGCCCCGCTCTGGGAGGCTACACCTTC. Translated: CASSPGGGPALGGYTF.

This chain uses TRBV10-2 with TRBJ2-7; 10 bases agree with TRBD1. Trimming cost V 5 bases and J 2 bases; bases outside gene matches: 6. The CDR3 spans 15 residues. Germline CDR1 reads WSHSY; CDR2 reads SAAADI. For the CDR3, the DNA is TGCGCCAGCAGTCCAGGACAGGGGGACACCTACGAGCAGTACTTC. This codes for CASSPGQGDTYEQYF.

V gene TRBV9 combines with J gene TRBJ2-7; 7 positions agree with TRBD2. CDR3 length: 15 residues. Germline trimming cut 3 bases from V and 1 base from J; bases unmatched to any gene: 7. Germline V gene sequence: CDR1 SGDLS, CDR2 YYNGEE. DNA of the CDR3: TGTGCCAGCAGCGCCCAAGCGGGGCCTTCCTACGAGCAGTACTTC. Translation: CASSAQAGPSYEQYF. Filled out from reference TRBV9 and TRBJ2-7, the complete variable domain reads DSGVTQTPKHLITATGQRVTLRCSPRSGDLSVYWYQQSLDQGLQFLIQYYNGEERAKGNILERFSAQQFPDLHSELNLSSLELGDSALYFCASSAQAGPSYEQYFGPGTRLTVT.

The chain carries TRBV11-2 and TRBJ2-7; D gene uncertain. Trimming took off 2 bases at V and 1 base at J, with 12 bases between the two ends. Germline CDR1 SGHAT, CDR2 FQNNGV. This CDR3 is built from 15 residues. This CDR3 reads CASSLPGFWSYEQYF. In DNA form, the CDR3 reads TGTGCCAGCAGCTTACCTGGCTTCTGGTCCTACGAGCAGTACTTC.

The chain combines TRBV5-4 with TRBJ1-1; D is undetermined. V lost 0 bases to trimming and J lost 6 bases, with 9 bases between them. Germline V gives CDR1 SGHNT, CDR2 YYREEE (reference sequence). CDR3 length equals 13 residues. CDR3 loop: CASSLASRSEAFF. The CDR3 region has the DNA TGTGCCAGCAGCTTGGCTAGTCGCTCTGAAGCTTTCTTT. The full variable domain, with the rest looked up from reference TRBV5-4 and TRBJ1-1, is ETGVTQSPTHLIKTRGQQVTLRCSSQSGHNTVSWYQQALGQGPQFIFQYYREEENGRGNFPPRFSGLQFPNYSSELNVNALELDDSALYLCASSLASRSEAFFGQGTRLTVV.